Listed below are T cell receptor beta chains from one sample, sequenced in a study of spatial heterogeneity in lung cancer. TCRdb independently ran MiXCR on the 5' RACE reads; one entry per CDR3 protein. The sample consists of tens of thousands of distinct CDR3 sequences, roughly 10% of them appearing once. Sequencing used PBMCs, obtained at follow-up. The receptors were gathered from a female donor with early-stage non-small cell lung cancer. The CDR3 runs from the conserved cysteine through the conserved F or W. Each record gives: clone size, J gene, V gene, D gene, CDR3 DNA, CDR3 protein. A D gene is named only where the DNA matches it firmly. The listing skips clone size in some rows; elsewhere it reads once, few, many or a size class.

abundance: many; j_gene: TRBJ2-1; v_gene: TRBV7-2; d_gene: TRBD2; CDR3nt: TGTGCCAGCAGCTTCGGCGGGGGGGCTTTCAATGAGCAGTTCTTC; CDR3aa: CASSFGGGAFNEQFF
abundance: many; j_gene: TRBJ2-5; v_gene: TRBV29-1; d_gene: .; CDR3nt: TGCAGCGTTTTTTGGGGGCTCGCGGAGACCCAGTACTTC; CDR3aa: CSVFWGLAETQYF
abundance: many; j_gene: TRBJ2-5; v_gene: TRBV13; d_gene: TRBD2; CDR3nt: TGTGCCAGCAGCTTCGGCTCTAGCGGGGGGGATTCGGAGACCCAGTACTTC; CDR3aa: CASSFGSSGGDSETQYF
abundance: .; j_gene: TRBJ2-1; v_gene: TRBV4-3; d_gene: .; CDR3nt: TGCGCCAGCAGCCAAGAGGGCCGCTCCTACAATGAGCAGTTCTTC; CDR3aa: CASSQEGRSYNEQFF
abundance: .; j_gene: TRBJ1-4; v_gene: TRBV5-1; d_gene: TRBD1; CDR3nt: TGCGCCAGCAGGGGACAGGAGCCTGCAACTAATGAAAAACTGTTTTTT; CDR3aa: CASRGQEPATNEKLFF
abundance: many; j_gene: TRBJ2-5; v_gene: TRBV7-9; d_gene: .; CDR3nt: TGTGCCAGCAGCTTAGCGCAGGCGGGAGAGACCCAGTACTTC; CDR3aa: CASSLAQAGETQYF
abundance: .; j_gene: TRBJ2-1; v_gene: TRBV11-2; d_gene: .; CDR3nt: TGTGCCAGCAGCTCTCACTACAGCAGCTCCTACAATGAGCAGTTCTTC; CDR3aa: CASSSHYSSSYNEQFF
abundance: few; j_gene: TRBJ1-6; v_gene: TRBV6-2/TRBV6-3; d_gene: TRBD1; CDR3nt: TGTGCCAGCAGTTACGGGACAGAAAATTCACCCCTCCACTTT; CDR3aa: CASSYGTENSPLHF
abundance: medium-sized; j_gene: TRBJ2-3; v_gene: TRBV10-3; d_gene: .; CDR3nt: TGTGCCATCAGTGAGTCCACGGATACGCAGTATTTT; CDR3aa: CAISESTDTQYF
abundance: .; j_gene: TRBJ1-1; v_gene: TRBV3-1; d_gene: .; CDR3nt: TGTGCCAGCAGCCCAAATCCGACCATGAACACTGAAGCTTTCTTT; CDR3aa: CASSPNPTMNTEAFF
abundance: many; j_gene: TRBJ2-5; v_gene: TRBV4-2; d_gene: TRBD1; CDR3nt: TGTGCCAGCAGCCAAGATGACAGGGTTCGGGAGACCCAGTACTTC; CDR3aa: CASSQDDRVRETQYF
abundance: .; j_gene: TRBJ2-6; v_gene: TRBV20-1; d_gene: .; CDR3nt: TGCAGTGCTACAGGCTCTGGGGCCAACGTCCTGACTTTC; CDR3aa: CSATGSGANVLTF
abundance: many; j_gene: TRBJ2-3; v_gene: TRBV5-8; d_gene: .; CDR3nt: TGTGCCAGCAGCTTGGGCCTCTCGGATACGCAGTATTTT; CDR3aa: CASSLGLSDTQYF
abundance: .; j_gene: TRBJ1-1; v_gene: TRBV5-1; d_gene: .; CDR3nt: TGCGCCAGCAGCATAAAGGGTAACACTGAAGCTTTCTTT; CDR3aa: CASSIKGNTEAFF
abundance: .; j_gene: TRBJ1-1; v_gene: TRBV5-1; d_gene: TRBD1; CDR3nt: TGCGCCAGCAGCATGACAGGGGCCAGGAACACTGAAGCTTTCTTT; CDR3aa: CASSMTGARNTEAFF
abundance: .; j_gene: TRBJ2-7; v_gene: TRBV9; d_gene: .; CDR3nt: TGTGCCAGCAGCGTAGGCGCAGATTCCTACGAGCAGTACTTC; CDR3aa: CASSVGADSYEQYF
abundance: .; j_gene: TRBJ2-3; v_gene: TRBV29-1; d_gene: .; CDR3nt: TGCAGCGTTTACGAGGACGGGGCTAGCACAGATACGCAGTATTTT; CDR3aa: CSVYEDGASTDTQYF
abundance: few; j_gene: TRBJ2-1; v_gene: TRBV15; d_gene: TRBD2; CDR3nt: TGTGCCACCAGCAGGGACGGGACTAGCGACTACAATGAGCAGTTCTTC; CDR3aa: CATSRDGTSDYNEQFF
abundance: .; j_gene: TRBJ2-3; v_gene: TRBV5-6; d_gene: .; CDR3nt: TGTGCCAGCAGCTTGGAGGCAGGGAAGGATACGCAGTATTTT; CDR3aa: CASSLEAGKDTQYF
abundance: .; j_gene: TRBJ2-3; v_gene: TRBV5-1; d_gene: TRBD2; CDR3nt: TGCGCCAGCAGCTCGCCTAGCGGGGACGCCACAGATACGCAGTATTTT; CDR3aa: CASSSPSGDATDTQYF
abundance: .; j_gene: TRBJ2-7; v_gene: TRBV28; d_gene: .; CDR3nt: TGTGCCAGCAGCCGGCGGGGCGGGACCTACGAGCAGTACTTC; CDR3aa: CASSRRGGTYEQYF
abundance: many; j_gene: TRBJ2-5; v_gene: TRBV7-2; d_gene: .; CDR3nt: TGTGCCAGCAGCTCCTACCAAGAGACCCAGTACTTC; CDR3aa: CASSSYQETQYF
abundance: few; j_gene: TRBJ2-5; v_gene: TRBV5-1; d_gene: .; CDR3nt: TGCGCCAGCAGCTTGAACTCGGCGGGGGCTCAACTGACCCAGTACTTC; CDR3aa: CASSLNSAGAQLTQYF
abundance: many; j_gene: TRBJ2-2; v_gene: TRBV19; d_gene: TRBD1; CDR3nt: TGTGCCAGCAACAGGGGGCGAAACACCGGGGAGCTGTTTTTT; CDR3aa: CASNRGRNTGELFF
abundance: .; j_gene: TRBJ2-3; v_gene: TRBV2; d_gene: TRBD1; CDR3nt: TGTGCCGGCAGGAGACAGGGGTCCCTCACAGATACGCAGTATTTT; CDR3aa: CAGRRQGSLTDTQYF
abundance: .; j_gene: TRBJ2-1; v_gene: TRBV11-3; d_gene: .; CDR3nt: TGTGCCAGCAGCTTGGGGGGGCCCAATGAGCAGTTCTTC; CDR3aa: CASSLGGPNEQFF
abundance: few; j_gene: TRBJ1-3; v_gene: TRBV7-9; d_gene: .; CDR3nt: TGTGCCAGCAGTGGAGCAAGCTCTGGAAACACCATATATTTT; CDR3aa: CASSGASSGNTIYF
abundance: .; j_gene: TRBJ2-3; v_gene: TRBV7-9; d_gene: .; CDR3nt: TGTGCCAGCAGCCCTTTTGTGGATACGCAGTATTTT; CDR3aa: CASSPFVDTQYF
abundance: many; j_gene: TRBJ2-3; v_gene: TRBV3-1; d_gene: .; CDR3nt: TGTGCCAGCAGCCAAGTCGGGGCAGGGCTCCCAGATACGCAGTATTTT; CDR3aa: CASSQVGAGLPDTQYF
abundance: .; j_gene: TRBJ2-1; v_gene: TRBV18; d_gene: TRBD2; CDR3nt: TGTGCCAGCTCACCTGGACTAGTTCCTTCGATTGAGCAGTTCTTC; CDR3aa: CASSPGLVPSIEQFF
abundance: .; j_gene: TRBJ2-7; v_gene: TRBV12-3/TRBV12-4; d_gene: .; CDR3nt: TGTGCCAGCAGGCTGGGAGTGCTAACCTACGAGCGGCAGTACTTC; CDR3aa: CASRLGVLTYERQYF